This T cell receptor beta chain was captured in a study of beta chain features in type 1 diabetes. On the study more broadly: In age, gender and cell yields, patients were similar to healthy donors. Study conclusions and caveats: For Type 1 diabetes patients, all four CD4+ subsets carried TCRB CDR3s that were moderately but significantly shorter.

The CDR3 is 14 residues long. J was trimmed by 3 bases and V by 7 bases; bases with no gene match: 9. Germline V gives CDR1 GTSNPN, CDR2 SVGIG (reference sequence). As to this clone: Its antigen is unidentified.

Sequencing targeted expressed TCRB transcripts, as all isolated RNA had been reverse transcribed. Data came from immunoSEQ multiplex PCR; TCRdb stores just in-frame clones and leaves some out. The sample consists of approximately 250,000 clones, approximately 16% of them appearing once. J is TRBJ1-5 and V is TRBV30, with TRBD1 identical over 7 bases. This TCR derives from a man aged 30 to 45 with type 1 diabetes. The sequenced material came from naive CD4+ T cells from blood. CDR3 sequence (DNA): TGTGCCTTAAGACAGGGAACCCTCAATCAGCCCCAGCATTTT. Amino acid sequence: CALRQGTLNQPQHF.